The present entry profiles one TCR beta chain with its context. Its antigen is undetermined. All donors participated as healthy donors of bone marrow. The CDR3 runs 13 residues. The V and J ends lost 0 bases and 3 bases respectively, with 5 bases between them. The germline V gene encodes CDR1 MNHNY and CDR2 SVGAGI (reference sequence). This specimen comes from a study of cytomegalovirus exposure and HLA in healthy donors. For the study at large: Early released data had 80 million or so unique TCRs, all coming from HLA-typed donors.

Regarding the study as a whole: Prior analysis indicated that the majority of TCR beta V segments exhibited productivity approximately 90% or approximately 30% of the time. In a later analysis, HLA-associated TCR beta chains were more clonally expanded than equally common others.

The PCR had 60 Vbeta and 13 Jbeta primers. Method: immunoSEQ multiplex PCR; TCRdb's copy keeps in-frame clones and lacks some. Seen here are over 150,000 clones, approximately 70% observed once, and the top ten hold under 7%. The origin of this receptor is a woman in her late teens or twenties in good health and CMV-seropositive. The chain joins TRBV6-6 to TRBJ1-2; no firm D call. Sample: PBMCs. The CDR3 DNA follows: TGTGCCAGCAGTTACTCGGCAGACTATGGCTACACCTTC. Its protein product is CASSYSADYGYTF.